This entry lists 24 T cell receptor beta chains sequenced from one sample in a study of cytomegalovirus exposure and HLA in healthy donors. Both 60 Vbeta primers and 13 Jbeta primers went into the PCR. The data were produced by immunoSEQ multiplex PCR, yet TCRdb's version contains in-frame clones alone and is incomplete. This sample contains tens of thousands of clones. Sample: PBMCs. The receptors here all came from a woman between 40 and 55 years old in good health and CMV-seronegative.

The chain joins TRBV28 to TRBJ1-1; no clear D gene. This CDR3 region has 15 residues. Germline CDR1 is MDHEN and CDR2 is SYDVKM. Trimming stripped 6 bases from V and 0 bases from J, with 14 bases between. CDR3 coding DNA: TGTGCCAGCAGACTAAACTCTAAGTTGAACACTGAAGCTTTCTTT. Translation: CASRLNSKLNTEAFF.

The V gene is TRBV7-6, the J gene TRBJ1-5, with 9 bases matching TRBD1. The germline V gene encodes CDR1 SGHVS and CDR2 FNYEAQ. The J segment lost 5 bases and the V segment lost 4 bases, leaving 3 bases of the junction unmatched. CDR3 size: 14 residues. The CDR3 is CASSSGQGHQPQHF. CDR3 in DNA: TGTGCCAGCAGCTCCGGACAGGGGCATCAGCCCCAGCATTTT.

In regard to this clone: The sample carries other DNA sequences with the same CDR3. This chain uses TRBV23-1 with TRBJ2-7; possible D gene TRBD1, 5 bases. TRBV23-1 is annotated as an ORF whose role is uncertain. The CDR3 extends over 13 amino acids. Deletions cut 4 bases from V and 7 bases from J, with 14 bases between. The CDR3 spells CASSPNQRGEQYF. The CDR3 coding sequence is TGCGCCAGCAGTCCAAATCAAAGGGGTGAGCAGTACTTC.

The genes are TRBV28 and TRBJ1-1; no reliable D call. With 4 bases removed from V and 5 bases from J, the gap between germline ends came to 5 bases. There are 11 residues in the CDR3. CDR1 MDHEN and CDR2 SYDVKM come from the germline V gene. This chain's CDR3 is CASSWRTEAFF. Here the CDR3 DNA reads TGTGCCAGCAGTTGGAGGACTGAAGCTTTCTTT.

This chain joins TRBV10-3 and TRBJ2-1, with D hard to call. Germline CDR1 is ENHRY and CDR2 is SYGVKD. The CDR3 has 16 residues. Trimming pared 0 bases from V and 1 base from J, leaving 10 bases between. CDR3 in amino acids: CAISESRQQSYNEQFF. DNA of the CDR3: TGTGCCATCAGTGAGTCCAGGCAGCAGTCCTACAATGAGCAGTTCTTC.

The genes are TRBV11-2 and TRBJ1-1, with 7 bases matching TRBD1. V shed 3 bases and J 6 bases; nucleotides not matched to a gene: 13. The CDR3 is made up of 16 amino acids. Germline V lookup: CDR1 SGHAT, CDR2 FQNNGV. The CDR3 DNA is TGTGCCAGCAGCTTCGTCCTTGGAGGGGGCCGCGCTGAAGCTTTCTTT. Encoded protein: CASSFVLGGGRAEAFF.

This chain links TRBV19 with TRBJ2-3; 14 bases are shared with TRBD2. The V segment lost 5 bases and the J segment 2 bases; nucleotides outside the gene matches: 9. Germline loops: CDR1 LNHDA, CDR2 SQIVND (reference sequence). The CDR3 is 18 residues long. The CDR3 here is CASSGGLAGAPNTDTQYF. CDR3 DNA sequence: TGTGCCAGTAGTGGGGGACTAGCGGGAGCGCCAAACACAGATACGCAGTATTTT.

The rearrangement links TRBV7-9 to TRBJ2-3; tentatively, D is TRBD2 (6 bases). CDR3 length: 13 residues. V lost 7 bases to trimming and J lost 5 bases, with 13 bases between them. Germline V gene sequence: CDR1 SEHNR, CDR2 FQNEAQ (reference sequence). The CDR3 spells CASISGGVDTQYF. CDR3 nucleotide sequence: TGTGCCAGCATAAGCGGAGGGGTAGATACGCAGTATTTT.

V usage is TRBV10-3 and J usage is TRBJ1-2, with D tentatively TRBD1 (6 bases). Per germline, CDR1 ENHRY and CDR2 SYGVKD. V was trimmed by 0 bases and J by 6 bases, leaving 11 bases between them. CDR3 length equals 14 residues. CDR3 amino acids: CAISESRGPDGYTF. CDR3 nucleotide sequence: TGTGCCATCAGTGAGTCCAGGGGACCGGATGGCTACACCTTC.

The chain couples TRBV4-3 to TRBJ1-2; 8 nucleotides match TRBD1. Per the germline V gene, CDR1 is LGHNA and CDR2 is YSLEER. Trimming removed 0 bases from V and 5 bases from J; junction bases left unmatched: 5. This CDR3 region has 15 residues. CDR3 sequence: CASSQDYGQGYGYTF. CDR3 nucleotides: TGCGCCAGCAGCCAAGATTACGGACAGGGATATGGCTACACCTTC.

The chain employs TRBV27 and TRBJ2-7; 9 bases agree with TRBD1. V lost 4 bases and J lost 3; bases outside the gene matches: 4. CDR1 MNHEY and CDR2 SMNVEV come from the germline V gene (reference sequence). CDR3 size: 14 residues. The CDR3 nucleotides read TGTGCCAGCAGTTCGGGACAGGGTGTCTACGAGCAGTACTTC. Its protein is CASSSGQGVYEQYF.

V usage is TRBV28 and J usage is TRBJ1-2; 9 positions agree with TRBD1. Germline V gene data show CDR1 as MDHEN and CDR2 as SYDVKM. The CDR3 has 15 amino acids. After removal of 9 bases from V and 3 bases from J, the junction contained 11 bases not matched to a gene. The CDR3 is CASQFNRQGDYGYTF. The CDR3 DNA reads as TGTGCCAGTCAGTTTAATCGACAGGGGGACTATGGCTACACCTTC.

J is TRBJ2-7 and V is TRBV28, with 10 bases matching TRBD2. This CDR3 has 14 amino acids. The V segment lost 8 bases and the J segment 2 bases; nucleotides outside the gene matches: 6. CDR1 MDHEN and CDR2 SYDVKM come from the germline V gene. The CDR3 bases are TGTGCCAGCCGATGGACTAGCGGCGCCTACGAGCAGTACTTC. Protein product: CASRWTSGAYEQYF.

The CDR3 sequence: CASSLAGGPARETQYF. The CDR3 DNA follows: TGTGCCAGCAGCTTAGCGGGAGGGCCGGCCAGGGAGACCCAGTACTTC. V usage is TRBV7-2 and J usage is TRBJ2-5; TRBD2 agrees at 7 bases. The V and J ends lost 0 bases and 5 bases, in that order; junction bases with no gene match: 9. The CDR3 sequence is 16 residues long. CDR1 is SGHTA, CDR2 FQGNSA, per germline.

The rearrangement uses TRBV9 and TRBJ2-5, with TRBD2 identical over 12 bases. Trimming cost V 1 base and J 4 bases; bases outside gene matches: 2. The germline gives CDR1 SGDLS, CDR2 YYNGEE. The CDR3 extends over 15 amino acids. The CDR3 nucleotides are TGTGCCAGCAGCGTATCTAGCGGGGGGGCAGAGACCCAGTACTTC. It encodes CASSVSSGGAETQYF.

The V gene is TRBV5-1, the J gene TRBJ1-1; 9 bases match TRBD1. The germline gives CDR1 SGHRS, CDR2 YFSETQ. The length of the CDR3 is 16 residues. After removal of 2 bases from V and 1 base from J, the junction contained 6 bases not matched to a gene. CDR3 sequence: CASSFTPGQGNTEAFF. CDR3 DNA: TGCGCCAGCAGCTTTACCCCGGGACAGGGGAACACTGAAGCTTTCTTT.

V usage is TRBV7-2 and J usage is TRBJ2-5; 10 bases match TRBD1. The CDR3 spans 14 residues. Germline CDR1 reads SGHTA; CDR2 reads FQGNSA. After removal of 5 bases from V and 11 bases from J, the junction contained 11 bases not matched to a gene. The CDR3 is CASSDRQGAGEQYF. CDR3 DNA sequence: TGTGCCAGCAGCGACCGACAGGGGGCGGGAGAGCAGTACTTC.

The chain has TRBV13 and TRBJ1-1; the match to TRBD1 covers 8 bases. The V gene end was trimmed by 8 bases and the J gene end by 7 bases; junction bases not matched to a gene: 15. This CDR3 is built from 15 residues. Germline V gives CDR1 PRHDT, CDR2 FYEKMQ (reference sequence). Here the CDR3 reads CASSGPGGAYSEAFF. The CDR3 coding sequence is TGTGCCAGCTCCGGGCCAGGGGGCGCCTACAGTGAAGCTTTCTTT. The full variable domain, in which reference TRBV13 and TRBJ1-1 provide the parts outside the CDR3, is AAGVIQSPRHLIKEKRETATLKCYPIPRHDTVYWYQQGPGQDPQFLISFYEKMQSDKGSIPDRFSAQQFSDYHSELNMSSLELGDSALYFCASSGPGGAYSEAFFGQGTRLTVV.

V gene TRBV9 combines with J gene TRBJ2-2, with TRBD1 matching 8 bases. The length of the CDR3 is 16 residues. Losses at the gene ends were 3 bases for V and 0 bases for J; bases not matched to a gene: 4. From germline, CDR1 is SGDLS and CDR2 YYNGEE. The CDR3 DNA reads as TGTGCCAGCAGCGCCCAGACAGGGGCGAACACCGGGGAGCTGTTTTTT. This translates into CASSAQTGANTGELFF.

V usage is TRBV7-9 and J usage is TRBJ1-1; 7 bases map to TRBD1. V was clipped by 5 bases and J by 8 bases; unmatched bases: 5. The CDR3 loop spans 12 amino acids. Germline values: CDR1 SEHNR, CDR2 FQNEAQ (reference sequence). This chain's CDR3 is CASSTGTAEAFF. DNA of the CDR3: TGTGCCAGCAGCACCGGGACAGCAGAAGCTTTCTTT.

The rearrangement joins TRBV7-9 to TRBJ1-2; 11 nucleotides align to TRBD1. CDR3 length equals 13 residues. Germline-derived CDR1 and CDR2 are SEHNR and FQNEAQ (reference sequence). Unmatched junction bases numbered 3, after V lost 5 bases and J lost 7 bases. The DNA of the CDR3 is TGTGCCAGCAGCCCGGACAGGGGGCTTGGCTACACCTTC. Its protein product is CASSPDRGLGYTF.

The DNA of the CDR3 is TGTGCCAGCAGTGAGATACAGGTTTATGGCTACACCTTC. Its protein product is CASSEIQVYGYTF. The V call is TRBV25-1, the J call TRBJ1-2, with D maybe TRBD1 (5 bases). Germline loops: CDR1 MGHDK, CDR2 SYGVNS. There are 13 residues in the CDR3. V lost 3 bases, J lost 5 bases, and 10 bases lay in between.

The chain carries TRBV28 and TRBJ1-2; 8 bases are shared with TRBD1. The trim removed 4 bases at V and 8 bases at J, leaving 15 bases unmatched. Germline loops: CDR1 MDHEN, CDR2 SYDVKM. The length of the CDR3 is 16 residues. CDR3 bases: TGTGCCAGCAGTTCAGGACAGGGAACGCCGGGAAAAGGCTACACCTTC. Residues: CASSSGQGTPGKGYTF.

For the CDR3, the DNA is TGTGCCAGTGCACCGGGCCAGGGGGCGAGGACTGAAGCTTTCTTT. It translates to CASAPGQGARTEAFF. This chain uses TRBV27 with TRBJ1-1, with 8 nucleotides matching TRBD1. Germline V gives CDR1 MNHEY, CDR2 SMNVEV (reference sequence). V shed 9 bases, J shed 5 bases, and the junction held 14 bases outside the gene matches. CDR3 size: 15 residues.